This TCR beta chain was obtained from a study of HIV-infected patients and healthy controls. Alpha and beta constant-region primers primed reverse transcription of around 500 ng RNA. Using multiplexing indices, alpha and beta chain libraries were generated apart by chain-specific third strand synthesis. TCRdb re-called the 5' RACE reads through MiXCR, storing one row per CDR3 protein. The sample yields approximately 11,000 distinct CDR3 sequences, 8% to 13% seen once. No cell fractionation was done, so the repertoire covers all unsorted peripheral blood T cells. The RNA source was a roughly 2.3 ml peripheral blood draw. Germline CDR1 is LGHDT and CDR2 is YNNKEL (reference sequence). There are 16 residues in the CDR3. Germline trimming cut 2 bases from V and 3 bases from J; bases unmatched to any gene: 9. This clonotype was picked up many times.

Specimen: blood, collected before antiretroviral therapy. This clonotype was obtained from an adult with HIV infection. J is TRBJ2-5 and V is TRBV3-1, with 7 bases aligning to TRBD2. In nucleotides, the CDR3 is TGTGCCAGCAGCCAACGTACTAGCGCGAGAGAAGAGACCCAGTACTTC. This gives the protein CASSQRTSAREETQYF.